This TCR beta chain was recorded in a study of blood T cell repertoires in COVID-19. Study-wide context: Researchers got acute and convalescent COVID-19 samples from the United States, Italy and Spain.

The data were produced by immunoSEQ multiplex PCR, yet TCRdb's version contains in-frame clones alone and is incomplete. The sample lists a few hundred thousand clones; around 86% were seen once. This CDR3 contains 16 residues. Germline values: CDR1 KGHDR, CDR2 SFDVKD. Trimming shortened V by 0 bases and J by 4 bases, and 13 bases separated the two germline ends. The sequence came from a woman in her forties who had recovered from COVID-19. Sequenced: peripheral blood. The V and J genes are TRBV24-1 and TRBJ2-3; D might be TRBD2 (5 bases). CDR3: CATSDLGVAAADTQYF. The CDR3 DNA follows: TGTGCCACCAGTGATTTGGGGGTAGCAGCGGCAGATACGCAGTATTTT.